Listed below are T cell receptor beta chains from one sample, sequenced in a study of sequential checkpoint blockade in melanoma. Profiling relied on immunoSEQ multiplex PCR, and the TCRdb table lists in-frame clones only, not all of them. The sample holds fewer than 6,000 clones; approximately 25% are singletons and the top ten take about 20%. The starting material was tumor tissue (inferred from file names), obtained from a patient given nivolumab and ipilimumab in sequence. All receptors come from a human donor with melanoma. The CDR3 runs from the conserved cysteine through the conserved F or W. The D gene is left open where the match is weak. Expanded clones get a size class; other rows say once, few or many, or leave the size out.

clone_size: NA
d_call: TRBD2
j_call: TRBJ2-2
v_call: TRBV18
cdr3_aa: CASSPGTRNTGELFF
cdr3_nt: TGTGCCAGCTCCCCCGGGACTAGGAACACCGGGGAGCTGTTTTTT

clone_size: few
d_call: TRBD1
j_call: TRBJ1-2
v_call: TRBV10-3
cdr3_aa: CATPGQGLDGYTF
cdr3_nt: TGTGCCACCCCGGGACAGGGGTTAGATGGCTACACCTTC

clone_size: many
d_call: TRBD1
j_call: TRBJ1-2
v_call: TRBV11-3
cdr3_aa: CASSLSWTGKYGYTF
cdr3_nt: TGTGCCAGCAGCTTGAGCTGGACAGGGAAATATGGCTACACCTTC

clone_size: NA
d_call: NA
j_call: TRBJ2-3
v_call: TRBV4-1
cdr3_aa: CASSQGWFEGRTDTQYF
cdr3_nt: TGCGCCAGCAGCCAAGGGTGGTTCGAGGGCCGCACAGATACGCAGTATTTT

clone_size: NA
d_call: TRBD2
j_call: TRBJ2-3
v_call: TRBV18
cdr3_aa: CASSRSQRDTDTQYF
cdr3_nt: TGTGCCAGCTCACGGTCCCAGCGGGATACAGATACGCAGTATTTT

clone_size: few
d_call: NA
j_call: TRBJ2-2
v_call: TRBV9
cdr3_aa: CASSVAGTGWTSAVGELFF
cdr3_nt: TGTGCCAGCAGCGTAGCCGGGACAGGGTGGACTAGCGCGGTCGGGGAGCTGTTTTTT

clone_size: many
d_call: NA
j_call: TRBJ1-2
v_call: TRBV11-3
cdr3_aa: CASSSGTAGRYGYTF
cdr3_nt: TGTGCCAGCAGCTCTGGTACGGCAGGGCGGTATGGCTACACCTTC

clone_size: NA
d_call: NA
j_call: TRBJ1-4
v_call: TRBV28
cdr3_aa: CASSQTGGGNEKLFF
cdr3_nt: TGTGCCAGCAGCCAAACGGGTGGGGGTAATGAAAAACTGTTTTTT

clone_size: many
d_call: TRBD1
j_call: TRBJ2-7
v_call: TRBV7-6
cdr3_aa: CASSLGGTASYEQYF
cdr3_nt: TGTGCCAGCAGCTTAGGGGGGACAGCCTCCTACGAGCAGTACTTC

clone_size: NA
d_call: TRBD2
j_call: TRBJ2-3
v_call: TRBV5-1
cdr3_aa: CASSLALTSGGADTQYF
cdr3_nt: TGCGCCAGCAGCTTGGCCTTAACTAGCGGGGGGGCAGATACGCAGTATTTT

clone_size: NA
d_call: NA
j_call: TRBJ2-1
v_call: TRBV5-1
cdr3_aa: CASSLSAGSSYNEQFF
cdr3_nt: TGCGCCAGCAGCTTGTCTGCAGGGAGCTCCTACAATGAGCAGTTCTTC

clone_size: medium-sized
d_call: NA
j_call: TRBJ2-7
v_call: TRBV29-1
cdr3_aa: CSVEDFGASSYEQYF
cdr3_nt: TGCAGCGTTGAAGATTTTGGGGCCAGCTCCTACGAGCAGTACTTC

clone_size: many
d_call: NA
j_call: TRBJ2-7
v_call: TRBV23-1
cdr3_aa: CASRKTDGYEQYF
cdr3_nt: TGCGCCAGCAGGAAAACGGACGGCTACGAGCAGTACTTC

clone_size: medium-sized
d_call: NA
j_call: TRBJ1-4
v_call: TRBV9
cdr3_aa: CASSSGYREKLFF
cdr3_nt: TGTGCCAGCAGCTCCGGGTACCGAGAAAAACTGTTTTTT

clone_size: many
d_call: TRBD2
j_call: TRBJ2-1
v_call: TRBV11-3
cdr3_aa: CASSFRSGSSHEQFF
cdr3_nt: TGTGCCAGCAGCTTTCGAAGCGGGAGCAGCCATGAGCAGTTCTTC

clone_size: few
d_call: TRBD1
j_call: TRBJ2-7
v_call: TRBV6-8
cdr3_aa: CAIRGTGGTYEQYF
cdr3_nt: TGTGCCATCAGGGGGACAGGGGGGACCTACGAGCAGTACTTC

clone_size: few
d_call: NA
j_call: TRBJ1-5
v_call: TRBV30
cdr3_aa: CAWRKTVSNQPQHF
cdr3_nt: TGTGCCTGGAGAAAGACAGTTAGCAATCAGCCCCAGCATTTT

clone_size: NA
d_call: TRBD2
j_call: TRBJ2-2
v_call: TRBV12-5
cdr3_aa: CASGLASGGGPGELFF
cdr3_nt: TGTGCTAGTGGTTTGGCTAGCGGGGGCGGGCCCGGGGAGCTGTTTTTT

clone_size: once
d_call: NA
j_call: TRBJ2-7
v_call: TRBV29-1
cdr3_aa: CSVVESGGHPYEQYF
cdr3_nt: TGCAGCGTTGTTGAGTCGGGCGGGCACCCCTACGAGCAGTACTTC

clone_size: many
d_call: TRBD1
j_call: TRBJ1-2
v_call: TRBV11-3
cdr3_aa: CASSSDRGMGGYTF
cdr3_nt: TGTGCCAGCAGCTCGGACAGGGGAATGGGTGGCTACACCTTC

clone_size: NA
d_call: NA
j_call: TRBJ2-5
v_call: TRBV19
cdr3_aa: CASAEGETQYF
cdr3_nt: TGTGCCAGTGCTGAGGGGGAGACCCAGTACTTC

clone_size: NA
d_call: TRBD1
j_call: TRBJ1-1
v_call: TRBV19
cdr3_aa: CASSINRGGTEAFF
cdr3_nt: TGTGCCAGTAGTATAAACAGGGGAGGCACTGAAGCTTTCTTT

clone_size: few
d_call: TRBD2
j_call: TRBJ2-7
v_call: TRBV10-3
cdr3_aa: CAISEPLAGSGSYYEQYF
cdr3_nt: TGTGCCATCAGTGAGCCCTTGGCCGGGAGCGGGAGTTACTACGAGCAGTACTTC

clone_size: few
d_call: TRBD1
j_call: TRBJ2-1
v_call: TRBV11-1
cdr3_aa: CASSSQGAGRTYNEQFF
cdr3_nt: TGTGCCAGCAGCTCCCAGGGGGCTGGACGAACCTACAATGAGCAGTTCTTC

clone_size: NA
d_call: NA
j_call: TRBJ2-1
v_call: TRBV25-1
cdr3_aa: CASSEFVGQDRLQFF
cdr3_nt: TGTGCCAGCAGTGAATTTGTCGGCCAAGACAGGTTGCAGTTCTTC

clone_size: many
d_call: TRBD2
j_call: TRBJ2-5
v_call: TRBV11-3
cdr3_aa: CASSPGTSGMSWGETQYF
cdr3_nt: TGTGCCAGCAGCCCCGGGACTAGCGGGATGTCGTGGGGAGAGACCCAGTACTTC

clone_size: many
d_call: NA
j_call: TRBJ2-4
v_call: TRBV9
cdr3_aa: CASSVVADAKNIQYF
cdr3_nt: TGTGCCAGCAGCGTAGTAGCGGACGCCAAAAACATTCAGTACTTC

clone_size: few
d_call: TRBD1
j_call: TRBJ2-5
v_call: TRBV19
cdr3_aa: CASRDQGARETQYF
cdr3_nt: TGTGCCAGTAGGGATCAGGGGGCGCGAGAGACCCAGTACTTC

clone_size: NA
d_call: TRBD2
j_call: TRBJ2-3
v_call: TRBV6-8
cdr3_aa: CASSRLAGDLTDTQYF
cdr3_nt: TGTGCCAGCAGCAGACTAGCGGGGGACCTCACAGATACGCAGTATTTT

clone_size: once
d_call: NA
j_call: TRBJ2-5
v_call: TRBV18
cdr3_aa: CASSPPVPGGETQYF
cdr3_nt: TGTGCCAGCTCACCGCCCGTCCCCGGGGGAGAGACCCAGTACTTC

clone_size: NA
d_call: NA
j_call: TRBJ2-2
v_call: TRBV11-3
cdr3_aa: CASSLVRGSTGELFF
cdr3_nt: TGTGCCAGCAGCTTAGTCCGGGGCTCAACCGGGGAGCTGTTTTTT

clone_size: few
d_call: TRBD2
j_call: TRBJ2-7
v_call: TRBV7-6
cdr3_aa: CASSPGTSGLYEQYF
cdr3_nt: TGTGCCAGCAGCCCTGGGACTAGCGGCCTGTACGAGCAGTACTTC

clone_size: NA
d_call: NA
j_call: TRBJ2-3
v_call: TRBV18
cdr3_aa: CASSPPGGTDTQYF
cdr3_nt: TGTGCCAGCTCACCACCAGGGGGCACAGATACGCAGTATTTT

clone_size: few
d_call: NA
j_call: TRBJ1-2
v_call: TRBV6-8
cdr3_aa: CAIRDTDNYGYTF
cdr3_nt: TGTGCCATACGGGACACTGATAACTATGGCTACACCTTC

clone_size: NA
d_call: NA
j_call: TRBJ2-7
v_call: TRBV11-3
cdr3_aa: CASSSPNVPGRIFMGEQYF
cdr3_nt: TGTGCCAGCAGCTCACCCAACGTCCCGGGACGGATCTTTATGGGGGAGCAGTACTTC

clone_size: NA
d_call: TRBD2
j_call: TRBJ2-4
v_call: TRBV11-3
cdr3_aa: CASSFDRGLARAQDIQYF
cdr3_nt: TGTGCCAGCAGCTTTGACAGAGGACTAGCGCGGGCCCAGGACATTCAGTACTTC

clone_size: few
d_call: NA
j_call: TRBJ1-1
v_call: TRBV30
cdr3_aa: CAWRPANTGNSKTFF
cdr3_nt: TGTGCCTGGAGACCCGCGAACACAGGGAATTCCAAAACTTTCTTT

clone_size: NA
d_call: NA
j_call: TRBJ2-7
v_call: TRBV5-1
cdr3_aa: CASSPLVGTASYEQYF
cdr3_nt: TGCGCCAGCAGCCCGCTGGTCGGGACTGCTTCCTACGAGCAGTACTTC

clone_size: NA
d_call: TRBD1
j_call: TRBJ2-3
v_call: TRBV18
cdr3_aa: CASSPLPGTGGGGDTQYF
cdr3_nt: TGTGCCAGCTCACCACTGCCCGGGACAGGGGGCGGCGGTGATACGCAGTATTTT

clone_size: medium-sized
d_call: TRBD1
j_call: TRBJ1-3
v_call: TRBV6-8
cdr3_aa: CASSYSRDRAHSGNTIYF
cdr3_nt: TGTGCCAGCAGTTACTCTCGGGACAGGGCCCACTCTGGAAACACCATATATTTT

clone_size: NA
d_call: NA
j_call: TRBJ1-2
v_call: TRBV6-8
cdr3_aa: CASSDPTRGVGYTF
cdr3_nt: TGTGCCAGCAGTGACCCGACAAGGGGAGTAGGCTACACCTTC

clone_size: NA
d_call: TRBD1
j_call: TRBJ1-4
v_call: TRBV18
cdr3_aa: CASETGGGEKLFF
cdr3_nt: TGTGCCAGCGAGACAGGGGGTGGCGAAAAACTGTTTTTT

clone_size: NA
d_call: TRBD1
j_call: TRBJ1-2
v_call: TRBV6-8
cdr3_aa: CASSPSWEGQRSGYTF
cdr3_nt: TGTGCCAGCAGTCCCTCCTGGGAGGGACAGAGGAGTGGCTACACCTTC

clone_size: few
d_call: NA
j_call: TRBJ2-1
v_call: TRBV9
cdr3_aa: CASSVGSSNEQFF
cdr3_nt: TGTGCCAGCAGCGTAGGCTCCAGCAATGAGCAGTTCTTC

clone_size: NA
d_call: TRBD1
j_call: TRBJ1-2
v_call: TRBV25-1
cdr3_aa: CASSAGQGVDGYTF
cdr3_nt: TGTGCCAGCAGTGCCGGACAGGGGGTTGATGGCTACACCTTC

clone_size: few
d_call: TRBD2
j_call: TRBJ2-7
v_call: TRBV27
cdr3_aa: CASSPPGLAAYEQYF
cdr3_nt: TGTGCCAGCAGTCCTCCCGGACTAGCGGCCTACGAGCAGTACTTC

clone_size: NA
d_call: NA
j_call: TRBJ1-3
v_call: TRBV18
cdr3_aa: CASSPGQMGSGNTIYF
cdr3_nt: TGTGCCAGCTCGCCCGGACAGATGGGCTCTGGAAACACCATATATTTT

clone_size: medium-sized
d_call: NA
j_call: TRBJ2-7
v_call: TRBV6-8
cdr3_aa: CASSRKTSSYEQYF
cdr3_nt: TGTGCCAGCAGTAGGAAGACGTCTTCCTACGAGCAGTACTTC

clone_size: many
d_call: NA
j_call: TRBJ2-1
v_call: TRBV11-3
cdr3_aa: CASSVFWDFSSYNEQFF
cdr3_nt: TGTGCCAGCAGCGTTTTCTGGGACTTCAGCTCCTACAATGAGCAGTTCTTC

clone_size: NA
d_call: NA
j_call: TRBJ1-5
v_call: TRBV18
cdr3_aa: CASSRGRDQPQHF
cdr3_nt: TGTGCCAGCTCACGGGGGAGGGACCAGCCCCAGCATTTT